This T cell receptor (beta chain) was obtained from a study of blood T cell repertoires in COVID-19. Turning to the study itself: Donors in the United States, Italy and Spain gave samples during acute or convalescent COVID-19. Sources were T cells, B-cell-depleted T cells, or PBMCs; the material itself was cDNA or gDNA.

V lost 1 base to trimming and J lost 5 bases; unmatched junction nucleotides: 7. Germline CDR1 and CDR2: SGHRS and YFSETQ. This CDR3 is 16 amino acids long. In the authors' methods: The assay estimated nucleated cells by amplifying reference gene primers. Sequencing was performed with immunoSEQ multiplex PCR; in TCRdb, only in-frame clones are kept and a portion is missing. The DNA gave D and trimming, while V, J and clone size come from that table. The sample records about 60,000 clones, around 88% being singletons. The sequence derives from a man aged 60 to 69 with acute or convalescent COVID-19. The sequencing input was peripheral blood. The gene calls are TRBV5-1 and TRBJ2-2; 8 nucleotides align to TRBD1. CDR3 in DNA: TGCGCCAGCAGCTTGTCAGGGGGCGCGGGAACCGGGGAGCTGTTTTTT. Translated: CASSLSGGAGTGELFF.